What follows are 29 T cell receptor beta chains derived from one specimen sequenced in a study of blood T cell repertoires in COVID-19. Measured with immunoSEQ multiplex PCR; TCRdb has only the in-frame clones, and not every one. The data show fewer than 350,000 clones, with over 75% seen just once and about 2% held by the top ten. The material sequenced was PBMCs or T cells enriched from blood (not recorded which). Receptors were obtained from a man between 25 and 39 years old who had recovered from COVID-19.

This rearrangement joins TRBV10-1 to TRBJ2-2, with D possibly TRBD2 on 5 matching bases. The CDR3 is 16 amino acids. The germline V and J ends were trimmed by 2 bases and 5 bases, with 15 bases remaining between them. The germline CDR1 and CDR2 sequences are WNHNN and SYGVQD (reference sequence). CDR3 region: CASSERRTYETGELFF. CDR3 nucleotide sequence: TGCGCCAGCAGTGAGAGGAGGACTTACGAAACCGGGGAGCTGTTTTTT.

This chain uses TRBV11-3 with TRBJ2-3; perhaps TRBD1 as D (6 bases). V was pared by 5 bases and J by 2 bases, with 23 bases between. The germline V gene encodes CDR1 SGHNT and CDR2 YENEEA. This CDR3 is built from 18 residues. The CDR3 nucleotides are TGTGCCAGCAGCCTCCAGAACCGACAGGCTCAACCCACAGATACGCAGTATTTT. This translates into CASSLQNRQAQPTDTQYF.

This clone was seen many times. J is TRBJ2-5 and V is TRBV7-8; TRBD2 agrees at 14 bases. Per germline, CDR1 SGHVS and CDR2 FQNEAQ. The CDR3 consists of 16 residues. Trimming took 5 bases from V and 5 from J; bases not matched to a gene: 7. In DNA form, the CDR3 reads TGTGCCAGCAGCCTCCTGGGACTAGCGGGGGTTGAGACCCAGTACTTC. Encoded protein: CASSLLGLAGVETQYF. Variable domain in full (rest from reference TRBV7-8 and TRBJ2-5): GAGVSQSPRYKVAKRGQDVALRCDPISGHVSLFWYQQALGQGPEFLTYFQNEAQLDKSGLPSDRFFAERPEGSVSTLKIQRTQQEDSAVYLCASSLLGLAGVETQYFGPGTRLLVL.

In its sample, this clone was seen once. The chain employs TRBV7-2 and TRBJ1-5, with a possible D match to TRBD1 (5 bases). CDR1 SGHTA and CDR2 FQGNSA come from the germline V gene. V was trimmed by 2 bases and J by 6 bases, leaving 14 bases between them. This CDR3 comprises 15 residues. CDR3 in DNA: TGTGCCAGCAGCTTAACCGGGGGTGGCAGTCAGCCCCAGCATTTT. It is translated as CASSLTGGGSQPQHF.

The chain combines TRBV6-5 with TRBJ1-6; no clear D. CDR3 size: 14 residues. V was clipped by 0 bases and J by 11 bases, with 11 bases between them. Germline values: CDR1 MNHEY, CDR2 SVGAGI. CDR3 amino acids: CASSYSIPGAPLHF. The CDR3 DNA reads TGTGCCAGCAGTTACTCGATCCCGGGTGCACCCCTCCACTTT.

V gene TRBV9 combines with J gene TRBJ2-1, with TRBD1 matching 11 bases. Germline V gives CDR1 SGDLS, CDR2 YYNGEE. The CDR3 loop spans 15 amino acids. Losses at the gene ends were 1 base for V and 9 bases for J; bases not matched to a gene: 6. CDR3 region: CASSVSGQGAAEQFF. The CDR3 coding sequence is TGTGCCAGCAGCGTATCTGGACAGGGGGCAGCTGAGCAGTTCTTC.

The J gene is TRBJ2-7, the V gene TRBV2; D not resolved. V lost 7 bases to trimming and J lost 2 bases, with 9 bases between them. Germline V lookup: CDR1 SNHLY, CDR2 FYNNEI. The CDR3 sequence is 12 residues long. Here the CDR3 reads CASTEQPYEQYF. The CDR3, as DNA: TGTGCCAGCACGGAACAGCCCTACGAGCAGTACTTC.

The rearrangement links TRBV5-5 to TRBJ1-2; D perhaps matches TRBD1 (6 bases). Trimming stripped 0 bases from V and 6 bases from J, with 12 bases between. Per germline, CDR1 SGHKS and CDR2 YYEKEE (reference sequence). CDR3 length: 14 amino acids. CDR3 in amino acids: CASSLGRGKDGYTF. CDR3 coding DNA: TGTGCCAGCAGCTTGGGCAGGGGAAAGGATGGCTACACCTTC.

The V and J genes are TRBV6-6 and TRBJ1-2, with TRBD1 as a possible D gene (5 bases). Trimming stripped 4 bases from V and 5 bases from J, with 11 bases between. Germline V gene sequence: CDR1 MNHNY, CDR2 SVGAGI (reference sequence). This CDR3 contains 13 residues. CDR3 sequence: CASSSGGKYGYTF. The CDR3 DNA reads TGTGCCAGCAGTTCCGGGGGGAAATATGGCTACACCTTC.

This rearrangement joins TRBV21-1 to TRBJ1-1; TRBD1 is taken as the D call from the table, unchecked against the DNA. TRBV21-1 is described as a pseudogene. This CDR3 has 13 residues. The CDR3 coding sequence is TGTGCCAGCAGGCAGGGGGCGATTTCTGAAGCTTTCTTT. This gives the protein CASRQGAISEAFF.

The rearrangement links TRBV24-1 to TRBJ2-2; TRBD2 might be the D (5 bases). The V end was cut by 4 bases, the J end by 4 bases, with 9 bases between. CDR1 and CDR2 (germline): KGHDR, SFDVKD. CDR3 length: 14 amino acids. The CDR3 loop is CATSEPRGTGELFF. The DNA for the CDR3 is TGTGCCACCAGTGAGCCTCGGGGCACCGGGGAGCTGTTTTTT.

The genes are TRBV7-9 and TRBJ1-1, with D tentatively TRBD1 (5 bases). Looked up from germline, CDR1 is SEHNR and CDR2 is FQNEAQ (reference sequence). The CDR3 consists of 14 residues. With 3 bases removed from V and 4 bases from J, the gap between germline ends came to 12 bases. The CDR3 DNA follows: TGTGCCAGCAGCTTCACCCAGGGCGGCACTGAAGCTTTCTTT. Its translation is CASSFTQGGTEAFF.

This chain connects TRBV7-9 to TRBJ2-7, with 11 positions matching TRBD1. After removal of 5 bases from V and 5 bases from J, the junction contained 8 bases not matched to a gene. The CDR3 loop spans 15 amino acids. Germline V gene data show CDR1 as SEHNR and CDR2 as FQNEAQ (reference sequence). The CDR3, as DNA: TGTGCCAGCAGCCCGGGACAGGGGGACCGTAACGAGCAGTACTTC. Amino acid sequence: CASSPGQGDRNEQYF.

The gene calls are TRBV3-1 (or the pseudogene TRBV3-2) and TRBJ2-5, with a tentative D call TRBD2 (5 bases). CDR3 size: 14 residues. Germline-derived CDR1 and CDR2 are LGHDT and YNNKEL (reference sequence). V was pared by 3 bases and J by 1 base, with 9 bases between. The CDR3 spells CASSHNRGQETQYF. The CDR3 bases are TGTGCCAGCAGCCATAACCGGGGCCAAGAGACCCAGTACTTC.

The chain employs TRBV5-4 and TRBJ2-5, with D unresolved. The CDR3 totals 14 residues. Germline assignment: CDR1 SGHNT and CDR2 YYREEE (reference sequence). Trimming removed 5 bases at V and 3 bases at J, with 14 bases between. CDR3 DNA sequence: TGTGCCAGCAGTGCTGGCGGAACCAAAGAGACCCAGTACTTC. Translated: CASSAGGTKETQYF.

V usage is TRBV5-1 and J usage is TRBJ2-2, with 7 bases aligning to TRBD1. The trim removed 4 bases at V and 1 base at J, leaving 7 bases unmatched. CDR1 is SGHRS and CDR2 is YFSETQ in the germline V gene. The CDR3 has 16 amino acids. In DNA, the CDR3 is TGCGCCAGCAGCCGAGTGGGACAGCTGAACACCGGGGAGCTGTTTTTT. This encodes CASSRVGQLNTGELFF.

The DNA of the CDR3 is TGTGCCAGCAGCCAGTCCAGGAGGAGCGGGGGTACAGATACGCAGTATTTT. Protein sequence: CASSQSRRSGGTDTQYF. J is TRBJ2-3 and V is TRBV7-2; TRBD2 matches at 8 bases. The length of the CDR3 is 17 residues. With V trimmed by 5 bases and J by 3 bases, 13 bases remained unmatched. Germline V gene data show CDR1 as SGHTA and CDR2 as FQGNSA.

The chain has TRBV11-2 and TRBJ2-2, with D perhaps matching TRBD1 (5 bases). The germline CDR1 and CDR2 sequences are SGHAT and FQNNGV. V was pared by 5 bases and J by 0 bases, with 13 bases between. The CDR3 is 16 residues long. In DNA, the CDR3 is TGTGCCAGCAGCCGAATTGACAGAACGAACACCGGGGAGCTGTTTTTT. Translation: CASSRIDRTNTGELFF.

The rearrangement joins TRBV27 to TRBJ1-1, with 8 bases matching TRBD1. There are 16 residues in the CDR3. Germline V gives CDR1 MNHEY, CDR2 SMNVEV (reference sequence). V shed 4 bases and J 2 bases; nucleotides not matched to a gene: 9. CDR3 sequence reads: CASSYRGGRANTEAFF. The CDR3 DNA follows: TGTGCCAGCAGTTACAGGGGGGGGAGGGCTAACACTGAAGCTTTCTTT.

The V and J genes are TRBV10-3 and TRBJ1-2, with D unresolved. The CDR3 has 11 amino acids. Trimming stripped 8 bases from V and 4 bases from J, with 8 bases between. The germline V gene has CDR1 ENHRY and CDR2 SYGVKD. As DNA, the CDR3 is TGTGCCATCTCTGGCGGCTATGGCTACACCTTC. It translates to CAISGGYGYTF.

For the CDR3, the DNA is TGTGCCAGCAGCCCCAACACGGAGACCCAGTACTTC. As protein: CASSPNTETQYF. The rearrangement uses TRBV9 and TRBJ2-5; D remains unclear. CDR1 is SGDLS, CDR2 YYNGEE, per germline. This CDR3 is 12 amino acids long. The V end lost 4 bases, the J end lost 5 bases, and 9 bases lay between the germline ends.

The CDR3 reads CASCPGLAGVTDTQYF. CDR3 DNA sequence: TGCGCCAGCTGCCCTGGACTAGCGGGGGTCACAGATACGCAGTATTTT. V is TRBV5-1 and J is TRBJ2-3, with 13 nucleotides matching TRBD2. The germline V gene encodes CDR1 SGHRS and CDR2 YFSETQ. CDR3 size: 16 residues. The V and J ends lost 7 bases and 2 bases, in that order; junction bases with no gene match: 7. The whole variable domain, remainder taken from reference TRBV5-1 and TRBJ2-3, is KAGVTQTPRYLIKTRGQQVTLSCSPISGHRSVSWYQQTPGQGLQFLFEYFSETQRNKGNFPGRFSGRQFSNSRSEMNVSTLELGDSALYLCASCPGLAGVTDTQYFGPGTRLTVL.

The chain couples TRBV4-2 to TRBJ1-6; TRBD1 matches at 9 bases. J gave up 3 bases and V 1 base, and 7 bases lay outside the gene matches. CDR1 is LGHNA and CDR2 is YNFKEQ in the germline V gene. This CDR3 is built from 18 residues. The CDR3 nucleotides read TGTGCCAGCAGCCAAGGGGGACAGGGAGGTATCTATAATTCACCCCTCCACTTT. Amino acid sequence: CASSQGGQGGIYNSPLHF.

The rearrangement joins TRBV28 to TRBJ1-2, with unresolved D. CDR3 length: 15 amino acids. CDR1 is MDHEN and CDR2 is SYDVKM in the germline V gene. V was cut by 4 bases and J by 4 bases, with 16 bases left in between. DNA for the CDR3: TGTGCCAGCAGTTCCCCCGCGTCTGGGCTCTATGGCTACACCTTC. The encoded protein is CASSSPASGLYGYTF.

This clone was found once. The genes are TRBV11-2 and TRBJ2-5; D remains unclear. V dropped 4 bases and J dropped 3 bases, with 9 bases sitting between them. Germline values: CDR1 SGHAT, CDR2 FQNNGV. The CDR3 runs 13 residues. The CDR3 coding sequence is TGTGCCAGCAGCTCCCTCCCGGAAGAGACCCAGTACTTC. It yields the protein CASSSLPEETQYF.

There are a few counts of this clone. V is TRBV2 and J is TRBJ1-2; TRBD1 agrees at 10 bases. The CDR3 spans 16 residues. Germline V gene lookup returns CDR1 SNHLY and CDR2 FYNNEI. The V gene end was trimmed by 5 bases and the J gene end by 6 bases; junction bases not matched to a gene: 12. CDR3 region: CASSYAGTGEADGYTF. In nucleotides, the CDR3 is TGTGCCAGCAGTTACGCCGGGACAGGGGAGGCGGATGGCTACACCTTC.

CDR3 region: CASGTGSGTDTQYF. The CDR3, as DNA: TGTGCCAGCGGGACAGGGTCTGGCACAGATACGCAGTATTTT. The chain links TRBV7-3 to TRBJ2-3; 9 bases fit TRBD1. CDR3 length: 14 residues. After removal of 8 bases from V and 1 base from J, the junction contained 4 bases not matched to a gene. Germline CDR1 SGHTA, CDR2 FQGTGA.

The chain employs TRBV7-2 and TRBJ1-1, with 8 bases fitting TRBD1. With 4 bases clipped from V and 1 base from J, the junction kept 5 bases outside the gene matches. The CDR3 covers 15 residues. The V gene's germline CDR1 is SGHTA and CDR2 FQGNSA. The CDR3 DNA reads TGTGCCAGCAGCTCACCAGGGGGCTGGAACACTGAAGCTTTCTTT. Residues: CASSSPGGWNTEAFF.

The chain employs TRBV19 and TRBJ2-5; 7 bases fit TRBD1. Germline CDR1 is LNHDA and CDR2 is SQIVND (reference sequence). Losses at the gene ends were 8 bases for V and 5 bases for J; bases not matched to a gene: 8. This CDR3 has 13 amino acids. This chain's CDR3 is CASRQGSGETQYF. In nucleotides, the CDR3 is TGTGCCAGTCGACAGGGTTCGGGGGAGACCCAGTACTTC. Full variable domain (remainder filled in from reference TRBV19 and TRBJ2-5): DGGITQSPKYLFRKEGQNVTLSCEQNLNHDAMYWYRQDPGQGLRLIYYSQIVNDFQKGDIAEGYSVSREKKESFPLTVTSAQKNPTAFYLCASRQGSGETQYFGPGTRLLVL.